The clone carrying this TCR beta chain appeared a single time. These data are taken from a study of control samples from healthy donors and cancer patients. This CDR3 is 15 amino acids long. Trimming stripped 6 bases from V and 0 bases from J, with 14 bases between. Germline V gene sequence: CDR1 MGHDK, CDR2 SYGVNS. The assay was immunoSEQ multiplex PCR, and TCRdb's table has in-frame clones only and misses some. This sample carries about 69,000 clones, roughly 82% of them seen once, and the ten largest clones take about 3%. The sequence derives from a woman in her forties or fifties with lung cancer. The sample taken for sequencing was PBMCs. V usage is TRBV25-1 and J usage is TRBJ1-1; the D gene is possibly TRBD1 (6 bases). CDR3 sequence reads: CASSNPGHLNTEAFF. In DNA form, the CDR3 reads TGTGCCAGCAGCAATCCGGGACATCTGAACACTGAAGCTTTCTTT.